These T cell receptor beta chains were read from a single sample in a study of shared clonotypes between healthy human individuals. The assay was immunoSEQ multiplex PCR, and TCRdb's table has in-frame clones only and misses some. In the table there are nearly 600,000 clones, less than 97% of which are singletons. What was sequenced was naive CD8+ T cells sorted from blood. Receptors originate from a woman in her thirties in good health. The CDR3 runs from the conserved cysteine through the conserved F or W. D genes are given only for firm matches. Not all rows give a size; the values are once, few, many and, for expanded clones, a class.

TRBV10-3	TRBJ2-1	NA	NA	TGTGCCATCAGTGATCCCGGGACACTCAGCAATGAGCAGTTCTTC	CAISDPGTLSNEQFF
TRBV6-5	TRBJ1-1	NA	NA	TGTGCCAGCAGTTACTCAGGACACGACGAAGCTTTCTTT	CASSYSGHDEAFF
TRBV4-1	TRBJ2-3	NA	NA	TGCGCCAGCAGCCAAGGGGACGGGGAAGATACGCAGTATTTT	CASSQGDGEDTQYF
TRBV4-1	TRBJ2-2	NA	NA	TGCGCCAGCAGCCTTCTGGGGGGAGTCGCGGGGGAGCTGTTTTTT	CASSLLGGVAGELFF
TRBV16	TRBJ1-1	NA	NA	TGTGCCAGCAGTCAATCAGGCACTGAAGCTTTCTTT	CASSQSGTEAFF
TRBV7-4	TRBJ2-2	NA	NA	TGTGCCAGCAGCCCTCAGAGGGGGGTCGGCGGGGAGCTGTTTTTT	CASSPQRGVGGELFF
TRBV11-1	TRBJ2-7	NA	NA	TGTGCCAGCGATCCGGGAGAAGATTACGAGCAGTACTTC	CASDPGEDYEQYF
TRBV27	TRBJ1-2	once	TRBD1	TGTGCCAGCAGGACAGGGGTAAATGGCTACACCTTC	CASRTGVNGYTF
TRBV27	TRBJ1-4	once	NA	TGTGCCAGCAGTTTAGGGGGAGATGAAAAACTGTTTTTT	CASSLGGDEKLFF
TRBV7-9	TRBJ1-1	NA	NA	TGTGCCAGCAGCCCCCGGATAGAAGCTTTCTTT	CASSPRIEAFF
TRBV4-1	TRBJ2-1	NA	TRBD2	TGCGCCAGCAGCCAAGATAGCGTGAGCGGGGGCAATGAGCAGTTCTTC	CASSQDSVSGGNEQFF
TRBV9	TRBJ2-6	NA	NA	TGTGCCAGCAGCGCCTACAGGAACCTACTGGGGGCCAACGTCCTGACTTTC	CASSAYRNLLGANVLTF
TRBV29-1	TRBJ2-1	NA	NA	TGCAGCGTAGAGAGAGGATACAATGAGCAGTTCTTC	CSVERGYNEQFF
TRBV4-1	TRBJ2-2	NA	NA	TGCGCCAGCAGCCACCGACAGGCGGTCACCGGGGAGCTGTTTTTT	CASSHRQAVTGELFF
TRBV7-8	TRBJ2-3	NA	NA	TGTGCCAGCAGCTTAGTGAGAGGACGGACTAGCACAGATACGCAGTATTTT	CASSLVRGRTSTDTQYF
TRBV5-1	TRBJ2-1	NA	TRBD2	TGCGCCAGCAGCTTGGTCGCCGGGACTAGCGGGAGTCAATGGAATGAGCAGTTCTTC	CASSLVAGTSGSQWNEQFF
TRBV7-9	TRBJ2-3	NA	TRBD2	TGTGCCAGCAGCTTAGCTCCTAGCGGGAGCACAGATACGCAGTATTTT	CASSLAPSGSTDTQYF
TRBV4-1	TRBJ1-2	NA	NA	TGCGCCAGCACCGACACCCCAGGGTCTAACTATGGCTACACCTTC	CASTDTPGSNYGYTF
TRBV11-1	TRBJ2-4	NA	TRBD2	TGTGCCAGCAGCGTCGGGACTAGCGGGAGCGGCAAAAACATTCAGTACTTC	CASSVGTSGSGKNIQYF
TRBV30	TRBJ1-1	few	NA	TGTGCCTGGAGCCTAGGCCTTAACACTGAAGCTTTCTTT	CAWSLGLNTEAFF
TRBV28	TRBJ2-7	NA	NA	TGTGCCAGCACTCATTTTGGGGGAGGATACGAGCAGTACTTC	CASTHFGGGYEQYF
TRBV5-4	TRBJ2-5	NA	NA	TGTGCCAGCAGCTTGGTCGAAGAGATCGCGACCCAGTACTTC	CASSLVEEIATQYF
TRBV29-1	TRBJ2-7	NA	NA	TGCAGCGTTGGCAGGGGGGGTTACGAGCAGTACTTC	CSVGRGGYEQYF
TRBV5-6	TRBJ2-3	NA	TRBD2	TGTGCCAGCAGCCCCGGGACTACAAGCACAGATACGCAGTATTTT	CASSPGTTSTDTQYF
TRBV7-9	TRBJ2-5	NA	NA	TGTGCCAGCAGCTTAGAGAGGCGGGTGGGAGAGACCCAGTACTTC	CASSLERRVGETQYF
TRBV10-1	TRBJ2-1	NA	TRBD1	TGCGCCAGCAGATCGGATGGACAGGGCGCCTTGCGCCCCCCCATCAAACTCAATGAGCAGTTCTTC	CASRSDGQGALRPPIKLNEQFF
TRBV4-1	TRBJ2-7	NA	TRBD2	TGCGCCAGCAGCCAACATTCTAGCGGTCACTACGAGCAGTACTTC	CASSQHSSGHYEQYF